This passage covers 14 T cell receptor beta chains from one sample sequenced in a study of spatial heterogeneity in lung cancer. Time point defined: sample taken at primary tumor resection. Extraction of whole RNA from tumor, nontumor lung or frozen PBMC preceded unsorted sequencing. TCRdb processed the 5' RACE reads anew with MiXCR; each CDR3 protein has one entry. The sample holds 28,000 or so distinct CDR3 sequences, 9.5% to 15% seen once. Specimen: PBMCs, collected at surgery. These receptors were taken from a female donor with early-stage non-small cell lung cancer.

This clonotype came up many times. The chain employs TRBV7-2 and TRBJ2-7; 7 bases line up with TRBD1. The germline gives CDR1 SGHTA, CDR2 FQGNSA. The V gene end was trimmed by 5 bases and the J gene end by 6 bases; junction bases not matched to a gene: 7. The CDR3 has 13 residues. The CDR3 is CASSRRQGSEQYF. The CDR3 DNA sequence: TGTGCCAGCAGCCGACGACAGGGTTCCGAGCAGTACTTC.

This clonotype was counted ten times or more. This rearrangement joins TRBV28 to TRBJ2-3; D unresolved. Looked up from germline, CDR1 is MDHEN and CDR2 is SYDVKM. CDR3 length equals 13 residues. Trimming removed 5 bases from V and 4 bases from J, with 10 bases in between. CDR3 amino acids: CASSPIQPDTQYF. The CDR3 nucleotides read TGTGCCAGCAGTCCGATCCAGCCAGATACGCAGTATTTT.

Only a few counts were recorded for this clonotype. The chain links TRBV10-3 to TRBJ2-7; D is possibly TRBD1 (6 bases). The germline V and J ends were trimmed by 5 bases and 4 bases, with 9 bases remaining between them. Germline CDR1 reads ENHRY; CDR2 reads SYGVKD. The CDR3 totals 12 residues. The CDR3 nucleotides read TGTGCCATCAGTCTGGACAGTTACGAGCAGTACTTC. Protein product: CAISLDSYEQYF.

This clonotype was seen repeatedly, ten times or more. The rearrangement joins TRBV4-3 to TRBJ2-5; the D gene could be TRBD1 or TRBD2 (5 bases each). The CDR3 covers 14 residues. In germline, CDR1 is LGHNA, CDR2 YSLEER. V was clipped by 3 bases and J by 3 bases, with 11 bases between them. The CDR3 here is CASSQGRWKETQYF. CDR3 in DNA: TGCGCCAGCAGCCAGGGACGGTGGAAAGAGACCCAGTACTTC.

This clonotype was found a few times. The chain couples TRBV7-2 to TRBJ2-3; tentatively, D is TRBD1 (6 bases). Trimming pared 7 bases from V and 0 bases from J, leaving 14 bases between. The CDR3 contains 15 residues. Germline values: CDR1 SGHTA, CDR2 FQGNSA. The CDR3 sequence is CASTPDSSSTDTQYF. The CDR3, as DNA: TGTGCCAGCACCCCGGACAGCTCTAGCACAGATACGCAGTATTTT.

This clonotype was recorded at least ten times. The chain couples TRBV23-1 to TRBJ2-3; D may be TRBD1 (5 bases). TRBV23-1 is an ORF, with its function uncertain. This CDR3 spans 16 amino acids. The germline V and J ends were trimmed by 0 bases and 3 bases, with 13 bases remaining between them. CDR3 DNA sequence: TGCGCCAGCAGTCAATCCGCAGGGTTTGGAACAGATACGCAGTATTTT. Its translation is CASSQSAGFGTDTQYF.

This clonotype was seen at least ten times. The chain has TRBV28 and TRBJ1-2; D is undetermined. The CDR3 totals 12 residues. V lost 9 bases to trimming and J lost 4 bases, with 12 bases between them. In germline, CDR1 is MDHEN, CDR2 SYDVKM. CDR3 bases: TGTGCCAGTTATATGCCCCTCTATGGCTACACCTTC. This translates into CASYMPLYGYTF.

This clonotype was counted at least ten times. The genes are TRBV5-4 and TRBJ2-1; TRBD1 agrees at 9 bases. CDR3 size: 16 residues. Trimming cost V 3 bases and J 6 bases; bases outside gene matches: 10. Germline V lookup: CDR1 SGHNT, CDR2 YYREEE (reference sequence). The CDR3, as DNA: TGTGCCAGCAGCTGGGGGGACAGGGTGGGGCCCAATGAGCAGTTCTTC. The encoded protein is CASSWGDRVGPNEQFF.

This clonotype occurred many times. The chain recombines TRBV29-1 with TRBJ1-3; D unresolved. V shed 5 bases and J shed 0 bases, with 11 bases lying between them. CDR3 length equals 14 residues. Germline V gives CDR1 SQVTM, CDR2 ANQGSEA. CDR3 in DNA: TGCAGCGTTTGGGTTCCTGGCTCTGGAAACACCATATATTTT. Translating it yields CSVWVPGSGNTIYF.

This clonotype occurred many times. This chain joins TRBV7-2 and TRBJ2-7, with D unclear. V lost 1 base to trimming and J lost 4 bases, with 17 bases between them. There are 16 residues in the CDR3. Germline V gives CDR1 SGHTA, CDR2 FQGNSA. CDR3 sequence reads: CASSLGSAASGYEQYF. For the CDR3, the DNA is TGTGCCAGCAGCTTAGGATCGGCAGCAAGTGGGTACGAGCAGTACTTC. The variable domain in full, completed from reference TRBV7-2 and TRBJ2-7, reads GAGVSQSPSNKVTEKGKDVELRCDPISGHTALYWYRQSLGQGLEFLIYFQGNSAPDKSGLPSDRFSAERTGGSVSTLTIQRTQQEDSAVYLCASSLGSAASGYEQYFGPGTRLTVT.

The J gene is TRBJ1-1, the V gene TRBV4-3, with D unclear. CDR1 is LGHNA, CDR2 YSLEER, per germline. The CDR3 consists of 11 residues. V was pared by 1 base and J by 10 bases, with 7 bases between. This chain's CDR3 is CASSQGGRAFF. For the CDR3, the DNA is TGCGCCAGCAGCCAAGGGGGTAGAGCTTTCTTT.

This clonotype has at least ten counts. The CDR3 bases are TGTGCCAGCAGCGTAGTGGGCGCGACCTACAATGAGCAGTTCTTC. Protein product: CASSVVGATYNEQFF. The rearrangement uses TRBV7-2 and TRBJ2-1, with D uncertain. The germline V gene encodes CDR1 SGHTA and CDR2 FQGNSA. Trimming pared 5 bases from V and 2 bases from J, leaving 13 bases between. This CDR3 is 15 amino acids long. The full variable domain, with the rest looked up from reference TRBV7-2 and TRBJ2-1, is GAGVSQSPSNKVTEKGKDVELRCDPISGHTALYWYRQSLGQGLEFLIYFQGNSAPDKSGLPSDRFSAERTGGSVSTLTIQRTQQEDSAVYLCASSVVGATYNEQFFGPGTRLTVL.

The sample holds many counts of this clonotype. This chain connects TRBV20-1 to TRBJ2-3, with 7 positions matching TRBD1. CDR1 is DFQATT, CDR2 SNEGSKA, per germline (reference sequence). V lost 6 bases to trimming and J lost 1 base; unmatched junction nucleotides: 7. The CDR3 covers 14 residues. CDR3 in amino acids: CSATTGVGTDTQYF. The CDR3 coding sequence is TGCAGTGCCACTACAGGGGTGGGCACAGATACGCAGTATTTT.

There are a few counts of this clonotype. The gene calls are TRBV7-3 and TRBJ2-5; unclear D gene. The CDR3 contains 13 residues. Germline V gives CDR1 SGHTA, CDR2 FQGTGA. Between the trimmed V and J ends, which lost 2 bases and 0 bases, there was a span of 4 bases. In DNA, the CDR3 is TGTGCCAGCAGCTTAGCCAACCAAGAGACCCAGTACTTC. It is translated as CASSLANQETQYF.